Shown below are 6 T cell receptor beta chains from a single sample sequenced in a study of shared clonotypes between healthy human individuals (dated by TCRdb to about 2020). Receptor libraries were prepared by the immunoSEQ multiplex PCR assay. Not all clones reach the TCRdb copy of this immuneACCESS table, which keeps in-frame sequences only. Checked studies attribute under half of the gap to unresolved V genes and leave the rest unexplained. The sample contains around 2.3 million clones, 95% of them found a single time. The ten largest clonotypes hold roughly 0.13% of the sample. Sequencing was carried out using naive CD4+ T cells sorted from blood. What this sample's cell subset or site label stands for: CD45RA+ positively selected. These receptors originate from a man younger than 35 in good health.

This chain joins TRBV11-2 and TRBJ1-1; D call uncertain. This CDR3 is built from 13 residues. Germline V gene lookup returns CDR1 SGHAT and CDR2 FQNNGV. The V and J ends lost 3 bases and 0 bases respectively, with 5 bases between them. The CDR3 region is CASSFALNTEAFF. The DNA of the CDR3 is TGTGCCAGCAGCTTCGCCTTGAACACTGAAGCTTTCTTT.

V usage is TRBV27 and J usage is TRBJ2-5, with D uncertain. Germline-derived CDR1 and CDR2 are MNHEY and SMNVEV (reference sequence). CDR3 length: 13 amino acids. V was trimmed by 4 bases and J by 5 bases, leaving 11 bases between them. The CDR3 DNA sequence: TGTGCCAGCAGTTCCCCGATATCGGAGACCCAGTACTTC. Translated, it gives CASSSPISETQYF.

V usage is TRBV2 and J usage is TRBJ2-5; perhaps TRBD2 as D (6 bases). This CDR3 comprises 15 residues. V dropped 4 bases and J dropped 1 base, with 13 bases sitting between them. CDR1 is SNHLY, CDR2 FYNNEI, per germline. The CDR3 nucleotides are TGTGCCAGCAGTGTGAAAGCGGGCGGCCAAGAGACCCAGTACTTC. Protein product: CASSVKAGGQETQYF.

The chain couples TRBV6-5 to TRBJ1-1; D gene unclear. CDR1 and CDR2 (germline): MNHEY, SVGAGI. There are 13 residues in the CDR3. V was clipped by 8 bases and J by 9 bases, with 19 bases between them. The CDR3 sequence is CASSRQWYEKAFF. Written as DNA, the CDR3 is TGTGCCAGCTCTCGGCAGTGGTATGAGAAAGCTTTCTTT.

The chain links TRBV6-5 to TRBJ2-6; D not resolved. The germline CDR1 and CDR2 sequences are MNHEY and SVGAGI. V lost 5 bases, J lost 1 base, and 9 bases lay in between. This CDR3 has 15 residues. The CDR3 region is CASSAPRSGANVLTF. CDR3 DNA: TGTGCCAGCAGTGCCCCACGGTCTGGGGCCAACGTCCTGACTTTC.

The chain joins TRBV18 to TRBJ2-1; 7 nucleotides agree with TRBD2. The CDR3 has 17 amino acids. Germline V lookup: CDR1 KGHSH, CDR2 LQKENI. V shed 0 bases and J 1 base; nucleotides not matched to a gene: 6. CDR3 protein: CASSPPVGRESYNEQFF. The CDR3 coding sequence is TGTGCCAGCTCACCACCTGTTGGGCGGGAGTCCTACAATGAGCAGTTCTTC.